The T cell receptor beta chain described here comes from a study of cytomegalovirus exposure and HLA in healthy donors. Study-level background: From around 180 million T cells, an earlier analysis saw approximately 110 million unique TCR beta sequences.

PCR used 60 Vbeta primers and 13 Jbeta primers. This table comes from immunoSEQ multiplex PCR, and its TCRdb copy is limited to in-frame clones, with some not included. The table lists approximately 160,000 clones, around three fifths of them singletons. Germline V lookup: CDR1 LNHDA, CDR2 SQIVND (reference sequence). The CDR3 contains 14 residues. V was trimmed by 3 bases and J by 10 bases, leaving 16 bases between them. The table lists this clone with a few counts. Its antigen is still unknown. Study findings and constraints: Prior analysis indicated that the majority of TCR beta V segments exhibited productivity approximately 90% or approximately 30% of the time.

The V and J genes are TRBV19 and TRBJ1-3, with D perhaps TRBD1 (5 bases). This clonotype originated in a woman aged 25 to 39 in good health and CMV-seropositive. The sample taken for sequencing was PBMCs. CDR3 sequence reads: CASSISLPGRTIYF. Here the CDR3 DNA reads TGTGCCAGTAGTATTAGTCTCCCAGGGAGGACCATATATTTT.